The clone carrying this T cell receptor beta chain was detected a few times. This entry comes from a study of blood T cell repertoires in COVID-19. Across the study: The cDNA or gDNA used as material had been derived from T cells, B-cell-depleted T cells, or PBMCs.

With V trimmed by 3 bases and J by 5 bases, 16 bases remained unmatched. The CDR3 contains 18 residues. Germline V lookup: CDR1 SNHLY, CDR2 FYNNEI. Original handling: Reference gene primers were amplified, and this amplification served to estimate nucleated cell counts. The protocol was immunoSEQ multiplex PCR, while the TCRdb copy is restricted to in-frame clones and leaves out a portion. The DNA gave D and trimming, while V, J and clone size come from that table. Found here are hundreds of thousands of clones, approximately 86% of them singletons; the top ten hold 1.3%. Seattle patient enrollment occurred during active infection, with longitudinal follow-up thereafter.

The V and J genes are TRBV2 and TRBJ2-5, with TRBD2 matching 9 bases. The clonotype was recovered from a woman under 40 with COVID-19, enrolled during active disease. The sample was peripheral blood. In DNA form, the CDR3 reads TGTGCCAGCAGTGAGAGGGGGGGACTAGCCTCCTCCTGGGAGACCCAGTACTTC. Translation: CASSERGGLASSWETQYF.